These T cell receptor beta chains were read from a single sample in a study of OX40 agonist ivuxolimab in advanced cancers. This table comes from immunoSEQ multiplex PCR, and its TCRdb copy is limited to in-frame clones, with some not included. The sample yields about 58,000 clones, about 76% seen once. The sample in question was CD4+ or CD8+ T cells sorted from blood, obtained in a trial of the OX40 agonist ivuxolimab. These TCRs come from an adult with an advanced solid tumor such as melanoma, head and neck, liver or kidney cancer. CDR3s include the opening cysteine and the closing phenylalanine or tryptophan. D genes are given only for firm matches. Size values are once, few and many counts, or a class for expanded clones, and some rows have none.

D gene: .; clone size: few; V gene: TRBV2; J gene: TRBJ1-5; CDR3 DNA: TGTGCCAGCAGTGAAGGAGTAAATAGCAATCAGCCCCAGCATTTT; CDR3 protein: CASSEGVNSNQPQHF
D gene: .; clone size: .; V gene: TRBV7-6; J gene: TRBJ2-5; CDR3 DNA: TGTGCCAGCAGCTTCAGCCCGGCGGCAGGGGCTGTGGGGACCCAGTACTTC; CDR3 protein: CASSFSPAAGAVGTQYF
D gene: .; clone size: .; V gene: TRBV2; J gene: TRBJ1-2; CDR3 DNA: TGTGCCAGCAGTTTACAATTCACGGCGTTGGGCTACACCTTC; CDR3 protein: CASSLQFTALGYTF
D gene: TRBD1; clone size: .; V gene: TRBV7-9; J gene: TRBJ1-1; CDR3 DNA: TGTGCCAGCAGCTTGGGTGTCCCGGGACAGATGAACACTGAAGCTTTCTTT; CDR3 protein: CASSLGVPGQMNTEAFF
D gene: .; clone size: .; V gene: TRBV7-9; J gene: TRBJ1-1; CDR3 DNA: TGTGCCAGCAGCTTCGGGCAGGGACTCGCTGAAGCTTTCTTT; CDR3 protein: CASSFGQGLAEAFF
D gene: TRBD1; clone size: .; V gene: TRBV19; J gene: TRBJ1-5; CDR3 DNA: TGTGCCAGTAGTACGACAGGGGCTGACAATCAGCCCCAGCATTTT; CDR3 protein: CASSTTGADNQPQHF
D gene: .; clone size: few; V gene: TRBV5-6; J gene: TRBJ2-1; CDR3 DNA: TGTGCCAGCAGCCGTACTAGGGGGGCGTACAATGAGCAGTTCTTC; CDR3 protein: CASSRTRGAYNEQFF
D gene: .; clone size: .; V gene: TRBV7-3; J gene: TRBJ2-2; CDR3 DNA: TGTGCCAGCACCCCTGGCCCGTTTGTCGGGGAGCTGTTTTTT; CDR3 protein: CASTPGPFVGELFF
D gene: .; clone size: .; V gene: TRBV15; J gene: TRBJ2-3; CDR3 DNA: TGTGCCACCAGTAGCGGACAGGCGAGCACAGATACGCAGTATTTT; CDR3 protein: CATSSGQASTDTQYF
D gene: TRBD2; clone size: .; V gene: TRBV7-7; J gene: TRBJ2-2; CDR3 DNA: TGTGCTAGCAGCTTAGCGATAACTAGCGGATACACCGGGGAGCTGTTTTTT; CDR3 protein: CASSLAITSGYTGELFF
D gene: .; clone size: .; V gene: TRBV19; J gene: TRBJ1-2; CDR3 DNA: TGTGCCAGTACCTTGAACCTCTTGGGAGGAGGCTACACCTTC; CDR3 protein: CASTLNLLGGGYTF
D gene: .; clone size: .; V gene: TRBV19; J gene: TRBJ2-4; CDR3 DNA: TGTGCCAGTAGTATAGAGCGGGGGCAAGGAAACATTCAGTACTTC; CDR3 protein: CASSIERGQGNIQYF
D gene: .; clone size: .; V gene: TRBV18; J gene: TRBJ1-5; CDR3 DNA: TGTGCCAGCTCACCAGACTTTGGTTCGAATCAGCCCCAGCATTTT; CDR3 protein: CASSPDFGSNQPQHF
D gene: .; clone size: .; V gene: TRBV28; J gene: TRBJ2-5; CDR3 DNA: TGTGCCAGCAGTTGGTACAGGGCGGCGGATCTCCAAGAGACCCAGTACTTC; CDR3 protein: CASSWYRAADLQETQYF
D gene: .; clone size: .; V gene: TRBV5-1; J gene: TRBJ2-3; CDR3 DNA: TGCGCCAGCAGCTTACCCCCAGGGCAATCGGCAGATACGCAGTATTTT; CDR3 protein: CASSLPPGQSADTQYF
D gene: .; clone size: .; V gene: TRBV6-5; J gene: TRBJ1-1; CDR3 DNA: TGTGCCAGCAGTTACTCGATGAATATAAACACTGAAGCTTTCTTT; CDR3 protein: CASSYSMNINTEAFF
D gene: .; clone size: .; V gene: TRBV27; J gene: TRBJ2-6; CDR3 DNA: TGTGCCAGCAGTTTATATAATCCGGGCTCTGGGGCCAACGTCCTGACTTTC; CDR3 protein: CASSLYNPGSGANVLTF
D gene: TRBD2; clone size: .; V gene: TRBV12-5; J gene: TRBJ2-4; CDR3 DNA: TGTGCTAGTGGATCGGGACTAGCGGAAAACATTCAGTACTTC; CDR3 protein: CASGSGLAENIQYF
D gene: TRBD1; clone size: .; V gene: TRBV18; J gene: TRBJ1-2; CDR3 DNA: TGTGCCAGCTCACTAATTCCAGGGGGCTCTGGCTACACCTTC; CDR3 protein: CASSLIPGGSGYTF
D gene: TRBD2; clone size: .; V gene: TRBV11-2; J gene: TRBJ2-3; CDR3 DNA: TGTGCCAGCAGCGGGTGGGCGGGAGGCGAAGAAAATACGCAGTATTTT; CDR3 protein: CASSGWAGGEENTQYF
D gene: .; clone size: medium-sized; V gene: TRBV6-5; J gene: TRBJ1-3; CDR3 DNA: TGTGCCAGCCGGGACCCCTTGAACACCATATATTTT; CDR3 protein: CASRDPLNTIYF
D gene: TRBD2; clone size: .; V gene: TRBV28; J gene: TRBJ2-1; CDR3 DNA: TGTGCCAGCACCCTAGCGGGAGTTATCAATGAGCAGTTCTTC; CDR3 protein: CASTLAGVINEQFF
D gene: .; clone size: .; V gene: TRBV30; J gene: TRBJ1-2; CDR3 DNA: TGTGCCCACAACACGCCGGGTGTCTATGGCTACACCTTC; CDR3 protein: CAHNTPGVYGYTF
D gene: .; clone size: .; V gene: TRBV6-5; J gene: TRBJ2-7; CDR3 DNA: TGTGCCAGCAGTTACTCCGGGACATGGAGCTCCTACGAGCAGTACTTC; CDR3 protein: CASSYSGTWSSYEQYF
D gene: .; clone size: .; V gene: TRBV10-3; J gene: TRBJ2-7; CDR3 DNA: TGTGCCATATCAGGGGAGTACGAGCAGTACTTC; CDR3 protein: CAISGEYEQYF
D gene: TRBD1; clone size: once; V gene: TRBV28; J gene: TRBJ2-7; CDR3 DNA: TGTGCCAGCAGAGGGGGACAGGGGGGAGACTACGAGCAGTACTTC; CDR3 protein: CASRGGQGGDYEQYF
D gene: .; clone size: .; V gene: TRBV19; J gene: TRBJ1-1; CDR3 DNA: TGTGCCAGTAGTGAAAGTTATACGCGAAACACTGAAGCTTTCTTT; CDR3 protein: CASSESYTRNTEAFF
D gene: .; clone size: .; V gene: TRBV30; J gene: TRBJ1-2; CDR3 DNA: TGTGCCTGGAGTGTACTTTTTCCTGGGCAGAGCTACACCTTC; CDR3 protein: CAWSVLFPGQSYTF